The clone carrying this T cell receptor beta chain was picked up many times. What it binds is unknown. Compared with germline, one end of the junction differs, possibly owing to a read error. Investigators produced naive CD8 libraries from roughly 20,000 to 1,000,000 sorted cells, drawing on 10%, 30% or 50% RNA. CD8+CD4-CCR7+CD45RA+ cells were sorted as naive CD8 T cells. This record belongs to a study of molecular identifiers for immune sequencing clone quantification. General study points: In naive cells, under 1% of molecules belonged to clones above 20 RNA copies, against over 99% in effector cells.

Germline CDR1 is MGHRA and CDR2 is YSYEKL. The CDR3 covers 14 residues. Previously described methods and listed TCR primers were used for bulk TCR libraries. TCRdb reanalysed the PCR reads using MiXCR and keeps one entry per CDR3 protein. This sample has around 480,000 distinct CDR3 sequences, with 20% to 25% found just once. The sample was naive CD8+ T cells from blood, with Jurkat cell RNA spiked in. Specified subset: FACS-sorted CD8+CD4-CCR7+CD45RA+ naive T cells. The V gene is TRBV4-1, the J gene TRBJ2-5; 8 positions agree with TRBD2. This receptor was taken from a human donor in good health. Some libraries in this study had Jurkat cell RNA spiked in. DNA for the CDR3: TGTGCCAGCAGTCCAGGGACTAGCCAAGAGACCCAGTACTTC. It yields the protein CASSPGTSQETQYF.